Each of the 20 T cell receptor beta chains below was sequenced from the same sample in a study of read filtering for tumor transcriptome and immune sequencing. From approximately 430 ng of RNA, a library with molecular barcoded alpha/delta and beta/gamma adaptors was made. Via MiXCR, TCRdb re-called the reads, giving one row per CDR3 protein. The data contain 35,000 to 40,000 distinct CDR3 sequences, roughly 15% of them singletons. The sample consisted of a population of CD138-negative cells sorted from bone marrow. These receptors were collected from a donor at least 40 years old with multiple myeloma.

This clonotype was seen ten or more times. V is TRBV20-1 and J is TRBJ1-1; D perhaps matches TRBD1 (6 bases). Germline V gene sequence: CDR1 DFQATT, CDR2 SNEGSKA (reference sequence). This CDR3 contains 13 residues. Trimming stripped 5 bases from V and 2 bases from J, with 12 bases between. The CDR3 reads CSAGLTGNTEAFF. CDR3 bases: TGCAGTGCTGGACTGACAGGAAACACTGAAGCTTTCTTT.

This clonotype has a count of ten or more. The rearrangement joins TRBV4-1 to TRBJ1-2, with 7 nucleotides matching TRBD1. This CDR3 is built from 18 residues. The V segment lost 0 bases and the J segment 0 bases; nucleotides outside the gene matches: 10. Germline CDR1 and CDR2: MGHRA and YSYEKL. CDR3: CASSQEEGQTFSNYGYTF. For the CDR3, the DNA is TGCGCCAGCAGCCAAGAAGAGGGACAGACTTTCTCTAACTATGGCTACACCTTC.

This clonotype was counted a few times. The genes are TRBV5-1 and TRBJ2-3; D gene uncertain. V lost 1 base and J lost 2, with 2 bases in between. The germline CDR1 and CDR2 sequences are SGHRS and YFSETQ. The CDR3 length is 12 residues. DNA for the CDR3: TGCGCCAGCAGCTTGATCACAGATACGCAGTATTTT. This encodes CASSLITDTQYF.

The chain couples TRBV5-1 to TRBJ2-1; 9 nucleotides agree with TRBD2. Germline values: CDR1 SGHRS, CDR2 YFSETQ. There are 16 residues in the CDR3. V lost 0 bases to trimming and J lost 0 bases; unmatched junction nucleotides: 1. The CDR3 nucleotides are TGCGCCAGCAGCTTGGGTAGCGGGAGCTCCTACAATGAGCAGTTCTTC. As protein: CASSLGSGSSYNEQFF.

This clonotype showed up many times. The V and J genes are TRBV18 and TRBJ2-3, with 7 positions matching TRBD2. The CDR3 extends over 16 amino acids. From germline, CDR1 is KGHSH and CDR2 LQKENI. V was clipped by 2 bases and J by 4 bases; unmatched bases: 9. The CDR3 loop is CASSPGGSIHADTQYF. CDR3 bases: TGTGCCAGCTCACCAGGCGGGAGTATACATGCAGATACGCAGTATTTT.

This clonotype has only a few counts. The V and J genes are TRBV20-1 and TRBJ1-3, with D hard to call. The CDR3 is made up of 13 amino acids. Germline values: CDR1 DFQATT, CDR2 SNEGSKA (reference sequence). Trimming removed 3 bases from V and 4 bases from J, with 10 bases in between. The CDR3 DNA sequence: TGCAGTGCTAGTAGCCCTTCCGGAAACACCATATATTTT. Amino acid sequence: CSASSPSGNTIYF.

Ten or more counts support this clonotype. The chain links TRBV28 to TRBJ1-4; D not certain. The length of the CDR3 is 16 residues. Germline CDR1 reads MDHEN; CDR2 reads SYDVKM. Trimming stripped 7 bases from V and 8 bases from J, with 23 bases between. The chain's CDR3 is CASKRGTVSRMEKLFF. In nucleotides, the CDR3 is TGTGCCAGCAAACGGGGAACGGTTAGCAGGATGGAAAAACTGTTTTTT.

The rearrangement uses TRBV7-2 and TRBJ1-4; no reliable D call. Germline V gene sequence: CDR1 SGHTA, CDR2 FQGNSA. V gave up 5 bases and J gave up 4 bases, with 14 bases separating them. The CDR3 sequence is 15 residues long. The DNA for the CDR3 is TGTGCCAGCAGCGTGCAGGCGACTAATAATGAAAAACTGTTTTTT. This sequence encodes CASSVQATNNEKLFF.

This clonotype was seen many times. The chain recombines TRBV7-8 with TRBJ2-1; TRBD2 matches at 7 bases. With V trimmed by 3 bases and J by 8 bases, 10 bases remained unmatched. This CDR3 has 15 amino acids. Per the germline V gene, CDR1 is SGHVS and CDR2 is FQNEAQ. The CDR3 reads CASSFSGGRIDEQFF. In DNA form, the CDR3 reads TGTGCCAGCAGCTTCTCAGGCGGGAGAATCGATGAGCAGTTCTTC.

This clonotype occurred many times. This chain uses TRBV20-1 with TRBJ1-5; D gene ambiguous. Trimming took off 3 bases at V and 3 bases at J, with 9 bases between the two ends. This CDR3 region has 13 residues. Germline V CDR1 and CDR2: DFQATT, SNEGSKA (reference sequence). The CDR3 sequence: CSASEPSNQPQHF. The CDR3 nucleotides are TGCAGTGCTAGTGAGCCATCCAATCAGCCCCAGCATTTT.

The table lists this clonotype with many counts. The chain links TRBV7-2 to TRBJ2-7; TRBD1 agrees at 9 bases. Trimming removed 5 bases from V and 6 bases from J; junction bases left unmatched: 11. The CDR3 loop spans 15 amino acids. Germline-derived CDR1 and CDR2 are SGHTA and FQGNSA. The chain's CDR3 is CASSRTGAGAAEQYF. CDR3 DNA sequence: TGTGCCAGCAGCCGGACAGGGGCCGGAGCAGCCGAGCAGTACTTC.

This clonotype has ten or more counts. The V call is TRBV5-6, the J call TRBJ2-1; the match to TRBD2 covers 10 bases. CDR3 size: 16 residues. Looked up from germline, CDR1 is SGHDT and CDR2 is YYEEEE. The V gene end was trimmed by 0 bases and the J gene end by 5 bases; junction bases not matched to a gene: 5. CDR3 in amino acids: CASSLANGLADNEQFF. The CDR3 region has the DNA TGTGCCAGCAGCTTGGCCAATGGACTAGCGGACAATGAGCAGTTCTTC.

This clonotype was recorded at least ten times. V gene TRBV5-4 combines with J gene TRBJ1-2, with 8 bases lining up with TRBD1. The CDR3 runs to 15 residues. Germline V gene sequence: CDR1 SGHNT, CDR2 YYREEE (reference sequence). The V segment lost 0 bases and the J segment 6 bases; nucleotides outside the gene matches: 7. The DNA for the CDR3 is TGTGCCAGCAGCTTGGCGGGGACAGGTCCCAATGGCTACACCTTC. It translates to CASSLAGTGPNGYTF.

This clonotype was counted many times. This chain joins TRBV10-3 and TRBJ2-2, with D possibly matching TRBD2 (6 bases). CDR1 is ENHRY and CDR2 is SYGVKD in the germline V gene. The V end lost 4 bases, the J end lost 4 bases, and 13 bases lay between the germline ends. CDR3 size: 15 residues. The CDR3 DNA follows: TGTGCCATCAGTGGTGGCGGGGTAATCACCGGGGAGCTGTTTTTT. Encoded protein: CAISGGGVITGELFF.

As concerns this clonotype: Given the absence of the conserved phenylalanine or tryptophan at the CDR3 end, a read error is likely. The rearrangement links TRBV12-3 or TRBV12-4 to TRBJ1-5; possible D gene TRBD1, 5 bases. The CDR3 extends over 15 amino acids. The CDR3 here is CASTKEQGYNQPQHL. CDR3 in DNA: TGCGCCAGCACCAAGGAGCAGGGATACAATCAGCCCCAGCATCTT.

Concerning this clonotype itself: With a much larger clone just one base away, this may be a read error. The V call is TRBV30, the J call TRBJ2-3, with 9 bases identical to TRBD1. Germline CDR1 GTSNPN, CDR2 SVGIG (reference sequence). CDR3 length: 14 amino acids. The CDR3 protein is CARSVGQGPDTQYF. DNA of the CDR3: TGTGCCAGGAGTGTAGGACAGGGGCCAGATACGCAGTATTTT.

This clonotype came up many times. The chain links TRBV7-2 to TRBJ2-1; D is ambiguous. The germline V gene has CDR1 SGHTA and CDR2 FQGNSA. The length of the CDR3 is 12 residues. Between the trimmed V and J ends, which lost 5 bases and 4 bases, there was a span of 6 bases. CDR3 bases: TGTGCCAGCAGCGGGGATTACAATGAGCAGTTCTTC. Translating it yields CASSGDYNEQFF.

This clonotype showed up many times. CDR3 sequence: CASSSQGTPGEKLFF. CDR3 coding DNA: TGTGCCAGCAGCTCACAGGGGACGCCTGGGGAAAAACTGTTTTTT. The rearrangement links TRBV7-9 to TRBJ1-4; TRBD1 agrees at 7 bases. After removal of 4 bases from V and 8 bases from J, the junction contained 10 bases not matched to a gene. The CDR3 is 15 amino acids. Per germline, CDR1 SEHNR and CDR2 FQNEAQ (reference sequence).

Details on this clonotype: A read error is the likely source, as a far larger clone sits one nucleotide away. This rearrangement joins TRBV4-2 to TRBJ2-1; either TRBD1 or TRBD2 may fit D (5 bases each). In germline, CDR1 is LGHNA, CDR2 YNFKEQ. The length of the CDR3 is 17 residues. CDR3 protein: CASSQDVPGSSYNEQLF. Here the CDR3 DNA reads TGCGCCAGCAGCCAAGATGTCCCAGGGAGCTCCTACAATGAGCAGCTCTTC.

CDR3 protein: CSARSGSGIYEQYF. The CDR3 DNA sequence: TGCAGTGCTAGGTCGGGTAGCGGGATCTACGAGCAGTACTTC. V gene TRBV20-1 combines with J gene TRBJ2-7, with 8 bases identical to TRBD2. This CDR3 is built from 14 residues. V lost 3 bases, J lost 3 bases, and 7 bases stayed unmatched. The germline V gene encodes CDR1 DFQATT and CDR2 SNEGSKA (reference sequence).